What follows are 9 T cell receptor beta chains derived from one specimen sequenced in a study of blood T cell repertoires in COVID-19. Method: immunoSEQ multiplex PCR; TCRdb's copy keeps in-frame clones and lacks some. The table includes over 250,000 clones, about 83% detected once. Source material: peripheral blood. The receptor set was obtained from a woman between 45 and 60 years old who had recovered from COVID-19.

The chain uses TRBV9 and TRBJ2-3, with 10 bases that match TRBD2. Per germline, CDR1 SGDLS and CDR2 YYNGEE. The CDR3 totals 16 residues. V was clipped by 0 bases and J by 4 bases; unmatched bases: 5. CDR3 sequence reads: CASSVGGAGGSDTQYF. In nucleotides, the CDR3 is TGTGCCAGCAGCGTAGGGGGAGCGGGGGGGTCAGATACGCAGTATTTT.

This chain links TRBV30 with TRBJ2-7, with TRBD2 matching over 7 bases. There are 14 residues in the CDR3. The germline V gene encodes CDR1 GTSNPN and CDR2 SVGIG (reference sequence). V dropped 3 bases and J dropped 4; count of bases not matched to a gene: 9. The CDR3 DNA reads TGTGCCTGGAGCCCGAGCGGGAAAGGATACGAGCAGTACTTC. Protein product: CAWSPSGKGYEQYF. The full variable domain, its missing parts supplied by reference TRBV30 and TRBJ2-7, is SQTIHQWPATLVQPVGSPLSLECTVEGTSNPNLYWYRQAAGRGLQLLFYSVGIGQISSEVPQNLSASRPQDRQFILSSKKLLLSDSGFYLCAWSPSGKGYEQYFGPGTRLTVT.

The chain couples TRBV6-2 or TRBV6-3 to TRBJ2-3; TRBD1 might be the D (7 bases). Trimming pared 6 bases from V and 8 bases from J, leaving 21 bases between. The CDR3 is 15 amino acids. Germline V lookup: CDR1 MNHEY, CDR2 SVGEGT. The CDR3 here is CASSTPQGGRGTQYF. CDR3 DNA sequence: TGTGCCAGCAGCACACCCCAGGGGGGACGGGGTACGCAGTATTTT.

J is TRBJ2-5 and V is TRBV9; 10 bases are a match to TRBD1. Germline V CDR1 and CDR2: SGDLS, YYNGEE. Losses at the gene ends were 4 bases for V and 2 bases for J; bases not matched to a gene: 2. CDR3 size: 14 residues. CDR3 sequence reads: CASSRTGGQETQYF. CDR3 nucleotide sequence: TGTGCCAGCAGCAGGACAGGGGGGCAAGAGACCCAGTACTTC.

This chain connects TRBV5-4 to TRBJ1-5; maybe TRBD1 (6 bases). The length of the CDR3 is 14 residues. With 4 bases removed from V and 3 bases from J, the gap between germline ends came to 11 bases. Germline loops: CDR1 SGHNT, CDR2 YYREEE (reference sequence). Written as DNA, the CDR3 is TGTGCCAGCAGCCGGGGACAAGACAATCAGCCCCAGCATTTT. This gives the protein CASSRGQDNQPQHF. The complete variable domain, with remaining parts taken from reference TRBV5-4 and TRBJ1-5, reads ETGVTQSPTHLIKTRGQQVTLRCSSQSGHNTVSWYQQALGQGPQFIFQYYREEENGRGNFPPRFSGLQFPNYSSELNVNALELDDSALYLCASSRGQDNQPQHFGDGTRLSIL.

In DNA form, the CDR3 reads TGTGCCAGCAGTTTCTGGACTAGCGGGAGGGCCGCCTACGAGCAGTACTTC. This encodes CASSFWTSGRAAYEQYF. The rearrangement uses TRBV27 and TRBJ2-7; 15 bases are shared with TRBD2. CDR3 length: 17 amino acids. Looked up from germline, CDR1 is MNHEY and CDR2 is SMNVEV (reference sequence). The V gene end was trimmed by 3 bases and the J gene end by 2 bases; junction bases not matched to a gene: 5.

This chain connects TRBV19 to TRBJ2-2; 7 bases are shared with TRBD2. Germline V CDR1 and CDR2: LNHDA, SQIVND (reference sequence). The V segment lost 5 bases and the J segment 4 bases; nucleotides outside the gene matches: 1. The CDR3 spans 13 residues. The CDR3 is CASSWGGTGELFF. The CDR3 region has the DNA TGTGCCAGTAGTTGGGGGGGCACCGGGGAGCTGTTTTTT. The full variable domain, completed using reference TRBV19 and TRBJ2-2, is DGGITQSPKYLFRKEGQNVTLSCEQNLNHDAMYWYRQDPGQGLRLIYYSQIVNDFQKGDIAEGYSVSREKKESFPLTVTSAQKNPTAFYLCASSWGGTGELFFGEGSRLTVL.

This chain joins TRBV28 and TRBJ1-2; maybe TRBD1 (6 bases). V gave up 6 bases and J gave up 7 bases, with 21 bases separating them. The V gene's germline CDR1 is MDHEN and CDR2 SYDVKM. This CDR3 has 15 amino acids. CDR3: CASSPAGAGGSGYTF. The CDR3 bases are TGTGCCAGCAGCCCTGCAGGGGCGGGGGGTAGTGGCTACACCTTC.

This clone has at least ten counts. The chain is built from TRBV5-8 and TRBJ2-7; 12 positions agree with TRBD2. The germline V gene has CDR1 SGHTS and CDR2 YDEGEE. The V segment lost 4 bases and the J segment 6 bases; nucleotides outside the gene matches: 8. This CDR3 region has 15 residues. In nucleotides, the CDR3 is TGTGCCAGCAGCACCCTAGCGGGGGGGCGGCTCGAGCAGTACTTC. Protein product: CASSTLAGGRLEQYF.